The subject of this entry is one T cell receptor beta chain. Its specificity is unknown. This CDR3 is 15 amino acids long. Looked up from germline, CDR1 is SEHNR and CDR2 is FQNEAQ (reference sequence). V lost 6 bases and J lost 3, with 15 bases in between. The sample belongs to a study of T cells after yellow fever vaccination. Findings and caveats of the study: The appearance of a small share of clonotypes in both CD4 and CD8 compartments was observed.

One entry per CDR3 protein results from TCRdb running MiXCR on the 5' RACE reads. Seen here are tens of thousands of distinct CDR3 sequences, around 7.3% observed once, and the top ten hold 41%. The source was CD8+ T cells sorted from PBMCs, collected on the day of the yellow fever booster vaccination. This receptor was taken from a man aged 25-40 years who received the YFV17D yellow fever vaccine. The chain joins TRBV7-9 to TRBJ2-1; a possible D gene is TRBD2 (6 bases). CDR3 in amino acids: CASSPASAFYNEQFF. CDR3 in DNA: TGTGCCAGCAGTCCGGCTAGCGCCTTCTACAATGAGCAGTTCTTC. Using reference TRBV7-9 and TRBJ2-1 for the parts outside the CDR3, the full variable domain is DTGVSQNPRHKITKRGQNVTFRCDPISEHNRLYWYRQTLGQGPEFLTYFQNEAQLEKSRLLSDRFSAERPKGSFSTLEIQRTEQGDSAMYLCASSPASAFYNEQFFGPGTRLTVL.